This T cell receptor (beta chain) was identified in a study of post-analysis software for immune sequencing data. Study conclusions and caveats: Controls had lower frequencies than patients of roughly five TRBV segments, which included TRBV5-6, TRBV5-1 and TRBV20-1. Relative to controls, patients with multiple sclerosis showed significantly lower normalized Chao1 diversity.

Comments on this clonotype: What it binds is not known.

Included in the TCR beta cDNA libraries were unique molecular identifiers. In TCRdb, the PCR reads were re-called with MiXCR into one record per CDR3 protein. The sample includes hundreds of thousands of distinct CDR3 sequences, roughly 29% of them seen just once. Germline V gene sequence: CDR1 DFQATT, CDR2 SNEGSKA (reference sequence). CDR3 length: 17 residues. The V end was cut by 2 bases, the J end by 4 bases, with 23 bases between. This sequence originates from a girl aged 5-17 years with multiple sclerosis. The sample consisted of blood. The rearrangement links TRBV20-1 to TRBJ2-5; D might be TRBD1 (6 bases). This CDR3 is CSARQWGRSSYLETQYF. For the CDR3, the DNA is TGCAGTGCTAGACAATGGGGGCGGAGCTCATACCTAGAGACCCAGTACTTC.